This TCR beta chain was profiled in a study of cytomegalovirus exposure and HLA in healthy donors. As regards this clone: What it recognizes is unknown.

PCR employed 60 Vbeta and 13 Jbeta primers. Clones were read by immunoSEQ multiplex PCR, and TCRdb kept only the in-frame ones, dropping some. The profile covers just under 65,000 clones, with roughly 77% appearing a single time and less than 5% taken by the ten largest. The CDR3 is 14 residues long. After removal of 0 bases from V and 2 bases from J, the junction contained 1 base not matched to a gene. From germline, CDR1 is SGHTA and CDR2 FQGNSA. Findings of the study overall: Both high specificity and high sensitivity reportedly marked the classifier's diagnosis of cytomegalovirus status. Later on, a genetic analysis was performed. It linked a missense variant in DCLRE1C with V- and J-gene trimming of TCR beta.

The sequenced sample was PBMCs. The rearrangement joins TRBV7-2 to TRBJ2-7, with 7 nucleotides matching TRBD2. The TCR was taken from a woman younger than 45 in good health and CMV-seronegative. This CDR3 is CASSLAGLAYEQYF. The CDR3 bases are TGTGCCAGCAGCTTAGCCGGACTAGCCTACGAGCAGTACTTC.